The 27 T cell receptor beta chains presented below share a single source sample, sequenced in a study of T cells after yellow fever vaccination. MiXCR was run by TCRdb on the 5' RACE reads, yielding one entry per CDR3 protein. The sample records around 46,000 distinct CDR3 sequences, less than 9% being singletons. Sequenced here: CD8+ T cells sorted from PBMCs, sampled roughly 15 days after the first yellow fever vaccination. Every receptor here comes from a man between 18 and 35 years old who received the YFV17D yellow fever vaccine.

This clonotype qualifies as medium-sized. The chain employs TRBV29-1 and TRBJ2-7, with D unresolved. This CDR3 is 12 amino acids long. Trimming took off 1 base at V and 5 bases at J, with 9 bases between the two ends. Germline loops: CDR1 SQVTM, CDR2 ANQGSEA. The CDR3 DNA reads as TGCAGCGTTGAAGTTCGGGCAGACGAGCAGTACTTC. This gives the protein CSVEVRADEQYF.

Remarks on this clonotype: This may be a read error, as it is one base from a much larger clone. The chain carries TRBV29-1 and TRBJ2-7; D could derive from TRBD1 or TRBD2 (5 bases each). Germline values: CDR1 SQVTM, CDR2 ANQGSEA. Between the trimmed V and J ends, which lost 0 bases and 6 bases, there was a span of 18 bases. There are 15 residues in the CDR3. The CDR3 here is CSVEDDGAHRFEQYF. As DNA, the CDR3 is TGCAGCGTTGAAGATGACGGGGCGCATCGGTTCGAGCAGTACTTC.

This clonotype has ten or more counts. This chain connects TRBV10-2 to TRBJ2-2, with a tentative D call TRBD2 (6 bases). The V end was cut by 7 bases, the J end by 4 bases, with 13 bases between. The CDR3 spans 14 residues. Germline V lookup: CDR1 WSHSY, CDR2 SAAADI. CDR3 loop: CASTSGHGTGELFF. CDR3 DNA: TGCGCCAGCACCAGCGGGCACGGCACCGGGGAGCTGTTTTTT.

This clonotype was detected many times. The chain has TRBV5-1 and TRBJ2-7; D might be TRBD1 (5 bases). The CDR3 contains 13 residues. Looked up from germline, CDR1 is SGHRS and CDR2 is YFSETQ. Trimming removed 8 bases from V and 5 bases from J, with 17 bases in between. CDR3 residues: CASKRGAGNEQYF. CDR3 nucleotides: TGCGCCAGTAAGAGAGGAGCAGGGAACGAGCAGTACTTC.

This clonotype was seen repeatedly, ten times or more. V gene TRBV4-3 combines with J gene TRBJ1-1; 7 bases are a match to TRBD1. V shed 4 bases, J shed 4 bases, and the junction held 6 bases outside the gene matches. The CDR3 length is 14 residues. CDR1 and CDR2 from the germline V gene are LGHNA and YSLEER. CDR3 sequence: CASSPRAGGTEAFF. The DNA for the CDR3 is TGCGCCAGCAGCCCCAGGGCAGGGGGCACTGAAGCTTTCTTT.

This clonotype was seen at least ten times. The chain links TRBV5-1 to TRBJ2-3, with 8 bases aligning to TRBD1. This CDR3 spans 16 amino acids. V shed 3 bases, J shed 4 bases, and the junction held 10 bases outside the gene matches. CDR1 SGHRS and CDR2 YFSETQ come from the germline V gene. This CDR3 reads CASSSGQGFSADTQYF. CDR3 DNA: TGCGCCAGCAGCTCAGGACAGGGATTTTCAGCAGATACGCAGTATTTT.

As regards this clonotype: It may be a read error: a sequence one base away is much more abundant. The chain has TRBV4-1 and TRBJ2-3; 10 nucleotides agree with TRBD1. The CDR3 extends over 14 amino acids. Germline CDR1 and CDR2: MGHRA and YSYEKL. Losses at the gene ends were 5 bases for V and 3 bases for J; bases not matched to a gene: 2. The CDR3 DNA reads as TGCGCCAGCAGCGGGGGACAGGGGACAGATACGCAGTATTTT. Encoded protein: CASSGGQGTDTQYF.

This clonotype has a count of ten or more. DNA for the CDR3: TGCGCCAGCAGCTTACTAGCAGGGACCGGGGAGCTGTTTTTT. Encoded protein: CASSLLAGTGELFF. The chain is built from TRBV5-1 and TRBJ2-2; tentative D call: TRBD2 (6 bases). Germline V gene data show CDR1 as SGHRS and CDR2 as YFSETQ. V lost 2 bases and J 5 bases, leaving 10 bases between the germline ends. This CDR3 has 14 amino acids.

In this sample, this clonotype turned up many times. The chain is built from TRBV23-1 and TRBJ2-5; 8 positions agree with TRBD1. TRBV23-1 is given ORF status, its function remaining uncertain. V trimming: 8 bases; J trimming: 3 bases; junction bases outside the gene matches: 8. The length of the CDR3 is 14 residues. The CDR3 reads CASVLDRAEETQYF. CDR3 nucleotide sequence: TGCGCCAGCGTCCTGGACAGGGCAGAAGAGACCCAGTACTTC.

The DNA for the CDR3 is TGTGCCAGCAGCTTAAGACTGACCAATCAGCCCCAGCATTTT. Translated, it gives CASSLRLTNQPQHF. The chain employs TRBV13 and TRBJ1-5; D is uncertain. Germline V lookup: CDR1 PRHDT, CDR2 FYEKMQ (reference sequence). The CDR3 sequence is 14 residues long. V lost 2 bases to trimming and J lost 3 bases, with 8 bases between them.

This clonotype was detected many times. For the CDR3, the DNA is TGTGCCAGCAGCTGGGACGCGGGGGGGGGAGAGACCCAGTACTTC. This sequence encodes CASSWDAGGGETQYF. The chain joins TRBV5-4 to TRBJ2-5, with 9 bases matching TRBD2. The ends lost 3 bases at V and 4 bases at J; junction bases unmatched: 7. This CDR3 comprises 15 residues. Germline CDR1 is SGHNT and CDR2 is YYREEE (reference sequence).

The table lists this clonotype with many counts. The chain is built from TRBV7-6 and TRBJ2-7, with TRBD2 matching 7 bases. The trim removed 5 bases at V and 0 bases at J, leaving 7 bases unmatched. Germline CDR1 and CDR2: SGHVS and FNYEAQ. The CDR3 extends over 15 amino acids. The CDR3 region has the DNA TGTGCCAGCAGCGCTGGACTAGGGGCCTCCTACGAGCAGTACTTC. The encoded protein is CASSAGLGASYEQYF.

This clonotype has at least ten counts. This rearrangement joins TRBV7-6 to TRBJ2-5; D is unresolved. The V and J ends lost 5 bases and 5 bases respectively, with 6 bases between them. This CDR3 comprises 11 residues. CDR1 and CDR2 (germline): SGHVS, FNYEAQ. CDR3 DNA sequence: TGTGCCAGCAGCCCCGGGGAGACCCAGTACTTC. It encodes CASSPGETQYF. Variable domain in full (rest from reference TRBV7-6 and TRBJ2-5): GAGVSQSPRYKVTKRGQDVALRCDPISGHVSLYWYRQALGQGPEFLTYFNYEAQQDKSGLPNDRFSAERPEGSISTLTIQRTEQRDSAMYRCASSPGETQYFGPGTRLLVL.

This clonotype occurred once. This may come from a read error, since a much larger clone is one base off. The gene calls are TRBV6-4 and TRBJ2-7; possibly TRBD1 for D (6 bases). The germline gives CDR1 MRHNA, CDR2 SNTAGT. This CDR3 region has 16 residues. The CDR3 coding sequence is TGTGGCAGCAGTGACCCCGGACAGACGCCTACCTACGAGCAGTACTTC. As protein: CGSSDPGQTPTYEQYF.

This clonotype showed up many times. The chain recombines TRBV29-1 with TRBJ2-5; no firm D call. Germline loops: CDR1 SQVTM, CDR2 ANQGSEA. The CDR3 length is 14 residues. V was shortened by 7 bases and J by 5 bases, with 20 bases between the two germline ends. Written as DNA, the CDR3 is TGCAGCGCCGCGATCGGGTCCGGGTTGGAGACCCAGTACTTC. This translates into CSAAIGSGLETQYF.

At least ten counts were recorded for this clonotype. The chain joins TRBV7-9 to TRBJ2-7, with D uncertain. There are 13 residues in the CDR3. V shed 4 bases and J shed 3 bases, with 10 bases lying between them. The germline V gene has CDR1 SEHNR and CDR2 FQNEAQ (reference sequence). The CDR3: CASSSSGSYEQYV. The CDR3 DNA reads TGTGCCAGCAGCTCCTCGGGCAGCTACGAGCAGTACGTC.

With regard to this clonotype: One base away lies a much larger clone, so this may be a sequencing read error. The J gene is TRBJ2-1, the V gene TRBV12-3 or TRBV12-4, with 8 bases matching TRBD1. The CDR3 runs to 13 residues. V gave up 5 bases and J gave up 8 bases; unmatched junction bases: 5. DNA of the CDR3: TGTGCCAGCAGTACGGACAGGGTTGATGAGCAGTTCTTC. Protein: CASSTDRVDEQFF.

Ten or more counts support this clonotype. The CDR3 region is CSVAGQGPQDTQYF. The CDR3 nucleotides are TGCAGCGTTGCAGGACAGGGGCCCCAAGATACGCAGTATTTT. V is TRBV29-1 and J is TRBJ2-3, with 9 bases fitting TRBD1. Germline V gene lookup returns CDR1 SQVTM and CDR2 ANQGSEA. Losses at the gene ends were 4 bases for V and 5 bases for J; bases not matched to a gene: 7. This CDR3 comprises 14 residues.

This clonotype appeared many times. J is TRBJ1-1 and V is TRBV12-3 or TRBV12-4; a possible D gene is TRBD1 (5 bases). The CDR3 runs to 16 residues. The V end was cut by 3 bases, the J end by 4 bases, with 18 bases between. Here the CDR3 reads CASSFVPGRVATEAFF. The CDR3 bases are TGTGCCAGCAGTTTCGTCCCAGGGAGGGTCGCCACTGAAGCTTTCTTT.

Ten or more counts support this clonotype. The chain employs TRBV7-6 and TRBJ2-2; D tentatively fits TRBD1 or TRBD2 (5 bases each). The germline V gene has CDR1 SGHVS and CDR2 FNYEAQ. There are 15 residues in the CDR3. V lost 7 bases and J 5 bases, leaving 17 bases between the germline ends. The CDR3, as DNA: TGTGCCAGCACACCCGATGGGACGGCAACCGGGGAGCTGTTTTTT. Translating it yields CASTPDGTATGELFF.

At least ten counts were recorded for this clonotype. The chain joins TRBV6-5 to TRBJ1-1; D not certain. The CDR3 totals 12 residues. V lost 2 bases to trimming and J lost 6 bases, with 7 bases between them. Germline CDR1 reads MNHEY; CDR2 reads SVGAGI. The DNA for the CDR3 is TGTGCCAGCAGTTACCCCGGGGCTGAAGCTTTCTTT. Its protein product is CASSYPGAEAFF.

The CDR3 protein is CASSLADQETQYF. CDR3 nucleotides: TGTGCCAGCAGCTTAGCCGATCAAGAGACCCAGTACTTC. The chain carries TRBV11-3 and TRBJ2-5; D gene uncertain. This CDR3 spans 13 amino acids. The germline V gene has CDR1 SGHNT and CDR2 YENEEA. The V and J ends lost 1 base and 2 bases respectively, with 5 bases between them.

This clonotype has at least ten counts. The chain carries TRBV24-1 and TRBJ2-3; 11 bases match TRBD1. Germline-derived CDR1 and CDR2 are KGHDR and SFDVKD. Trimming took 4 bases from V and 5 from J; bases not matched to a gene: 7. The CDR3 covers 16 residues. CDR3 bases: TGTGCCACCAGTGACCCTAGGGACAGGGGGGGAGATACGCAGTATTTT. It encodes CATSDPRDRGGDTQYF.

The sample holds many counts of this clonotype. J is TRBJ1-5 and V is TRBV3-1; no definite D call. The CDR3 is 15 residues long. Trimming took off 1 base at V and 3 bases at J, with 10 bases between the two ends. Germline CDR1 reads LGHDT; CDR2 reads YNNKEL (reference sequence). DNA of the CDR3: TGTGCCAGCAGCCAAGCGCCTGGTCTCAATCAGCCCCAGCATTTT. It is translated as CASSQAPGLNQPQHF.

Worth noting for this clonotype: A much larger clonotype is one base distant, so this may be a read error. The CDR3, as DNA: TGCGCCAGCAGCCAAGACCTGCGGGTGGGCGGGACAGATACGCAGTATTTT. It codes for CASSQDLRVGGTDTQYF. This chain uses TRBV4-3 with TRBJ2-3, with D perhaps matching TRBD2 (5 bases). CDR3 size: 17 residues. The germline gives CDR1 LGHNA, CDR2 YSLEER. V lost 0 bases, J lost 3 bases, and 16 bases lay in between.

This chain uses TRBV6-5 with TRBJ1-3; no clear D gene. Germline V gene lookup returns CDR1 MNHEY and CDR2 SVGAGI. The CDR3 loop spans 17 amino acids. Between the trimmed V and J ends, which lost 2 bases and 0 bases, there was a span of 14 bases. CDR3 DNA sequence: TGTGCCAGCAGTTACCGGGGTTTGGGAATCTCTGGAAACACCATATATTTT. Protein sequence: CASSYRGLGISGNTIYF.

This clonotype was recorded many times. V is TRBV6-2 or TRBV6-3 and J is TRBJ2-5; D is uncertain. Trimming pared 4 bases from V and 5 bases from J, leaving 14 bases between. This CDR3 is 14 amino acids long. CDR1 and CDR2 (germline): MNHEY, SVGEGT. The CDR3 coding sequence is TGTGCCAGCAGTTCCGTAACGGTAGGGGAGACCCAGTACTTC. Translated: CASSSVTVGETQYF.